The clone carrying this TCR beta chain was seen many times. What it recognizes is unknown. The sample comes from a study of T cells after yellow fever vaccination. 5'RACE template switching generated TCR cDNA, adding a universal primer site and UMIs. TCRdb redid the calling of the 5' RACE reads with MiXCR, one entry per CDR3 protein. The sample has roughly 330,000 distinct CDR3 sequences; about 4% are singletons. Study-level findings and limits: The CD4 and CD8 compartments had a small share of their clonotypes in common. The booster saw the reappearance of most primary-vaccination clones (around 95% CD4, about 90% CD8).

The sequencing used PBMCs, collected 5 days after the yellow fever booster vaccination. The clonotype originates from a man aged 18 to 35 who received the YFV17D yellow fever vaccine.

DNA of the CDR3: TGTGCCAGCAGCTTATTGAGGGGCCCTGAAGCTTTCTTT. Translation gives CASSLLRGPEAFF. The V gene is TRBV13, the J gene TRBJ1-1, with a weak D call TRBD1 (5 bases). V dropped 2 bases and J dropped 6 bases, with 10 bases sitting between them. CDR3 length equals 13 residues. Germline V gives CDR1 PRHDT, CDR2 FYEKMQ (reference sequence).